This T cell receptor beta chain appears in the sequencing data of a study of blood T cell repertoires in COVID-19. Method: immunoSEQ multiplex PCR; TCRdb's copy keeps in-frame clones and lacks some. Altogether under 150,000 clones are present, 80% to 90% being singletons, with the ten largest covering roughly 4.3%. This receptor was obtained from a middle-aged woman with acute or convalescent COVID-19. The sample comprised peripheral blood.

The CDR3 DNA is TGCAGCGTTGAAACAGGGGTATACACTGAAGCTTTCTTT. Its protein is CSVETGVYTEAFF. The chain uses TRBV29-1 and TRBJ1-1, with 7 positions matching TRBD1. Germline CDR1 and CDR2: SQVTM and ANQGSEA. There are 13 residues in the CDR3. After removal of 2 bases from V and 3 bases from J, the junction contained 3 bases not matched to a gene.